Following are 21 T cell receptor beta chains from one sample sequenced in a study of blood T cells in healthy people across ages. Through a sample-barcoded 5' primer and a J-beta primer mix, a second PCR was run for 7 to 11 cycles. TCRdb analysed the 5' RACE reads with MiXCR anew, one entry per CDR3 protein. The top ten clones hold around 30% of a sample with 890,000 or so distinct CDR3 sequences, about 62% of them seen once. Sequencing was carried out using blood. These receptors all stem from a man between 25 and 39 years old in good health.

DNA for the CDR3: TGTGCCAGCATGTCCGGGACAAATACGCAGTATTTT. Translating gives CASMSGTNTQYF. This sequence joins TRBV27 and TRBJ2-3, with a tentative D call TRBD1 (6 bases). The germline gives CDR1 MNHEY, CDR2 SMNVEV (reference sequence). The V and J ends lost 7 bases and 7 bases respectively, with 12 bases between them. The CDR3 runs to 12 residues.

A few counts support this clonotype. The chain links TRBV20-1 to TRBJ1-2; TRBD1 is a possible D gene (6 bases). Per the germline V gene, CDR1 is DFQATT and CDR2 is SNEGSKA (reference sequence). V lost 1 base and J 8 bases, leaving 8 bases between the germline ends. This CDR3 comprises 11 residues. CDR3 DNA sequence: TGCAGTGCTAGAGTAACAGGGGGCTACACCTTC. This gives the protein CSARVTGGYTF.

The rearrangement links TRBV11-2 to TRBJ2-7; D uncertain. V lost 1 base and J lost 3, with 13 bases in between. From germline, CDR1 is SGHAT and CDR2 FQNNGV. CDR3 length: 15 residues. The CDR3 protein is CASSLVGSTYYEQYF. Here the CDR3 DNA reads TGTGCCAGCAGCTTAGTAGGGTCCACATACTACGAGCAGTACTTC.

The chain is built from TRBV28 and TRBJ2-7; 8 positions agree with TRBD1. Per germline, CDR1 MDHEN and CDR2 SYDVKM. The V and J ends lost 4 bases and 4 bases, in that order; junction bases with no gene match: 9. The CDR3 has 15 residues. In DNA form, the CDR3 reads TGTGCCAGCAGTTCCTACCGGGACAGGTTATACGAGCAGTACTTC. Its translation is CASSSYRDRLYEQYF.

The CDR3 region has the DNA TGCAGTGCTAGGCTGGTAGACGAGCAGTACTTC. It specifies CSARLVDEQYF. The chain uses TRBV20-1 and TRBJ2-5; the D is unclear. TRBJ2-7 matches the DNA end more closely, so the J call is doubtful. The V gene's germline CDR1 is DFQATT and CDR2 SNEGSKA (reference sequence). There are 11 residues in the CDR3.

The J gene is TRBJ2-1, the V gene TRBV29-1; 9 nucleotides align to TRBD1. The V and J ends lost 5 bases and 13 bases, in that order; junction bases with no gene match: 12. The CDR3 is made up of 13 amino acids. Germline V gives CDR1 SQVTM, CDR2 ANQGSEA. This chain's CDR3 is CSVSQGARETQFF. CDR3 nucleotide sequence: TGCAGCGTTTCACAGGGGGCGCGAGAGACCCAGTTCTTC.

This clonotype occurred a few times. The chain is built from TRBV29-1 and TRBJ2-1; TRBD2 aligns across 9 bases. CDR1 and CDR2 from the germline V gene are SQVTM and ANQGSEA. This CDR3 has 13 residues. The ends lost 5 bases at V and 7 bases at J; junction bases unmatched: 6. CDR3 region: CSVRLAGLNEQFF. The CDR3 nucleotides read TGCAGCGTTCGGCTAGCGGGGTTGAATGAGCAGTTCTTC.

This chain links TRBV4-2 with TRBJ1-1; no reliable D call. There are 16 residues in the CDR3. V lost 0 bases and J 0 bases, leaving 11 bases between the germline ends. CDR1 is LGHNA, CDR2 YNFKEQ, per germline. The CDR3 DNA is TGTGCCAGCAGCCAAGATCCAAACAGACTGAACACTGAAGCTTTCTTT. Translation: CASSQDPNRLNTEAFF.

The chain joins TRBV15 to TRBJ2-1; no clear D. The germline CDR1 and CDR2 sequences are LNHNV and YYDKDF (reference sequence). The V gene lost 1 base and the J gene lost 0 bases, with 7 bases spanning the gap. The CDR3 contains 15 residues. The CDR3 is CATSRGVSSYNEQFF. In nucleotides, the CDR3 is TGTGCCACCAGCAGAGGCGTTAGCTCCTACAATGAGCAGTTCTTC.

J is TRBJ1-2 and V is TRBV29-1; 7 nucleotides match TRBD1. This CDR3 spans 12 amino acids. Per the germline V gene, CDR1 is SQVTM and CDR2 is ANQGSEA. V was clipped by 2 bases and J by 8 bases; unmatched bases: 5. DNA of the CDR3: TGCAGCGTTGAACAGGGGGGACGAGGCTACACCTTC. It translates to CSVEQGGRGYTF.

This sequence joins TRBV6-2 or TRBV6-3 and TRBJ1-2; D remains ambiguous. In germline, CDR1 is MNHEY, CDR2 SVGEGT. V was shortened by 6 bases and J by 2 bases, with 13 bases between the two germline ends. CDR3 length equals 14 residues. The CDR3 sequence: CASRPLYDNYGYTF. The CDR3 bases are TGTGCCAGCAGACCCCTTTACGACAACTATGGCTACACCTTC.

The rearrangement uses TRBV12-3 or TRBV12-4 and TRBJ2-5; weak D call: TRBD1 (5 bases). The length of the CDR3 is 12 residues. The V end was cut by 6 bases, the J end by 7 bases, with 12 bases between. The CDR3, as DNA: TGTGCCAGCAGCCCCGGAAGGGGGACCCAGTACTTC. Protein product: CASSPGRGTQYF.

This chain joins TRBV20-1 and TRBJ1-2; 7 nucleotides align to TRBD1. Germline CDR1 and CDR2: DFQATT and SNEGSKA (reference sequence). The CDR3 loop spans 14 amino acids. V shed 4 bases, J shed 4 bases, and the junction held 9 bases outside the gene matches. The CDR3 spells CSAIAGQRVYGYTF. The CDR3 coding sequence is TGCAGTGCTATAGCGGGACAGAGAGTCTATGGCTACACCTTC.

V gene TRBV29-1 combines with J gene TRBJ2-3; D may match TRBD1 or TRBD2 (6 bases each). With 1 base removed from V and 3 bases from J, the gap between germline ends came to 14 bases. The CDR3 runs to 15 residues. In germline, CDR1 is SQVTM, CDR2 ANQGSEA. The CDR3 reads CSVEGRGGRTDTQYF. The CDR3 region has the DNA TGCAGCGTTGAAGGGCGTGGGGGGCGGACAGATACGCAGTATTTT.

In regard to this clonotype: Compared with germline, one end of the junction differs, possibly owing to a read error. J is TRBJ2-4 and V is TRBV12-3 or TRBV12-4; D is possibly TRBD1 (6 bases). The end of the DNA fits TRBJ2-7 better, so the J call may be wrong. This CDR3 spans 14 amino acids. The CDR3 DNA sequence: TGCGCCGCTCAAAAACAGGGCAGCTCCTACGAGCAGTACTTC. Residues: CAAQKQGSSYEQYF.

This clonotype showed up just a few times. The V gene is TRBV5-1, the J gene TRBJ2-7; possibly TRBD1 for D (7 bases). The CDR3 is made up of 15 amino acids. Per germline, CDR1 SGHRS and CDR2 YFSETQ. V lost 0 bases to trimming and J lost 3 bases, with 13 bases between them. In DNA, the CDR3 is TGCGCCAGCAGCTTGGGGGGACAGACTAGCTACGAGCAGTACTTC. Its translation is CASSLGGQTSYEQYF.

This clonotype was recorded a few times. The rearrangement links TRBV12-3 or TRBV12-4 to TRBJ2-5; no firm D call. V lost 3 bases, J lost 4 bases, and 12 bases lay in between. This CDR3 region has 14 residues. The CDR3 sequence: CASSFPRDPETQYF. Here the CDR3 DNA reads TGTGCCAGCAGTTTCCCTCGCGATCCAGAGACCCAGTACTTC.

The rearrangement joins TRBV29-1 to TRBJ2-1; D is ambiguous. Trimming pared 3 bases from V and 6 bases from J, leaving 6 bases between. The CDR3 has 11 amino acids. The germline CDR1 and CDR2 sequences are SQVTM and ANQGSEA. The CDR3: CSVEPRNEQFF. The DNA for the CDR3 is TGCAGCGTTGAGCCCCGCAATGAGCAGTTCTTC.

This clonotype was observed a handful of times. The genes are TRBV12-3 or TRBV12-4 and TRBJ1-2; D gene uncertain. The CDR3 runs 12 residues. V dropped 3 bases and J dropped 8 bases, with 10 bases sitting between them. CDR3 coding DNA: TGTGCCAGCAGTTTTGCACAAATGGGCTACACCTTC. Its protein product is CASSFAQMGYTF.

Of note for this clonotype: An end of the junction does not agree with germline; a read error may underlie this. This chain links TRBV6-2 or TRBV6-3 with TRBJ2-1, with 9 bases fitting TRBD1. Germline CDR1 and CDR2: MNHEY and SVGEGT. The CDR3 is made up of 15 amino acids. CDR3 bases: TGTGCCAGCAGTGACGGACAGGGGTCCTACGATGAGCAGTTCTTC. Amino acids: CASSDGQGSYDEQFF.

The gene calls are TRBV4-3 and TRBJ2-5; D not resolved. The CDR3 runs to 13 residues. Germline V lookup: CDR1 LGHNA, CDR2 YSLEER. V gave up 3 bases and J gave up 2 bases, with 7 bases separating them. The DNA of the CDR3 is TGCGCCAGCAGCCATAACCTTCAAGAGACCCAGTACTTC. This sequence encodes CASSHNLQETQYF.